The T cell receptor (beta chain) under discussion was sequenced for a study of spatial heterogeneity in lung cancer. This clonotype was counted ten times or more. Antigen specificity is unknown. This CDR3 is 15 amino acids long. Germline lookup yields CDR1 SEHNR and CDR2 FQNEAQ (reference sequence). V was clipped by 5 bases and J by 9 bases; unmatched bases: 6. Time point meaning: sample taken at primary tumor resection. In each case, whole RNA from tumor, nontumor lung or frozen PBMC was sequenced unsorted. Study conclusions and caveats: Resection blood, more than follow-up blood, showed ubiquitous expanded tumor TCRs.

TCRdb re-called the 5' RACE reads with MiXCR, one entry per CDR3 protein. The table has roughly 48,000 distinct CDR3 sequences, 10% to 15% seen once. The specimen was PBMCs, collected at surgery. This clonotype was sampled from a female donor with early-stage non-small cell lung cancer. J is TRBJ2-1 and V is TRBV7-9, with TRBD2 matching 14 bases. The CDR3 DNA sequence: TGTGCCAGCAGCCGCGGGACTAGCGGGGGAGTTGAGCAGTTCTTC. Protein sequence: CASSRGTSGGVEQFF.